The entry below gives a single T cell receptor (beta chain) sequence along with its context. Its antigen remains undetermined. No clone much larger than this one lies a single base away; base qualities are absent. The CDR3, cysteine through phenylalanine, is 16 amino acids long. Solely the CDR3 DNA is kept, with 48 bases framed from the first base. Deletion took 3 bases off V and 5 bases off J, with a span of 19 bases between the germline ends. Via the germline V gene (reference sequence), CDR1 is LNHDA and CDR2 SQIVND. This sample was included in a study of STAT5B mutations in CD4+ large granular lymphocyte leukemia (dated by TCRdb to between 2020 and 2023). About the study as a whole: Among the healthy controls, the CDR3 'QG' motif was associated with a particular HLA allele. TCRbeta repertoires of CD4+ T-cell large granular lymphocyte leukemia patients were compared with those of healthy blood donors. Flow cytometry on FACSCanto II or FACSVerse confirmed that purified fractions exceeded 95% purity among lymphocytes. Points the paper makes about the study in general: Enrichment of TRBV06-family usage was observed among the top patient clones (8/27) relative to healthy controls (2/35). CD4-sorted patient repertoires appeared more clonal than healthy CD4+ repertoires, and this difference persisted after removing the putative leukemic clones. Main leukemic clonotypes were private to each patient, although around 24% of the main leukemic clonotypes were found at low frequency in the non-leukemic repertoires of other patients. The data were not HLA-matched, and the relatively small sample size could explain the higher clonality seen in CD4+ compared with CD8+ T-LGLL.

The immunoSEQ assay at survey resolution was used to sequence TCRbeta rearrangements from genomic DNA. Per the authors' processing: In the TCR sequencing data, the smallest productive clonotype frequency that could be detected was 2.59 x 10-5. Analyses included only productive TCRbeta rearrangements, meaning complete and in-frame sequences. Clonality for each sample was calculated as Simpson clonality in the immunoSEQ Analyzer version 3.0. Based on frequency, clones were grouped as very rare, small, medium, large (1-20%) or hyperexpanded (>20%). Generation probabilities were estimated with OLGA 1.2.3, V-gene circos plots were generated with VDJtools, specificities were searched for in VDJdb, and CDR3 motifs were identified with GLIPH. Sourced from immuneACCESS, this table was stored by TCRdb with only in-frame sequences that have V and J called. A share of the clones is absent; for the studies checked, an unresolved V gene accounts for under half, and the remainder has no known explanation. V and J calls and clone size follow that table, whereas D and trimming were derived from the DNA. The sample table lists more than 30,000 clones, 85% to 90% of them with a count of one. The ten largest clones add up to approximately 0.41% of the sample.

The healthy control group was made up of 40 or so blood donors, and the Finnish Red Cross blood service supplied their buffy coats. All TCR-sequenced material derived from peripheral blood: patient blood samples and healthy donor buffy coats. Ficoll-Hypaque gradient centrifugation was used to isolate peripheral blood mononuclear cells. CD4+ cells were purified magnetically from the buffy coats of healthy controls. The Gentra Puregene Cell and Tissue kit was used to extract genomic DNA, and a Qubit 2.0 fluorometer was used to measure the amount of genomic DNA. The TCR originated in a human donor in good health. The chain links TRBV19 with TRBJ2-5; no D gene can be assigned with confidence. Sequenced sample: CD4+ T cells from blood buffy coats. DNA sequence: TGTGCCAGTAGTATTCAACAAGGGCTTTTTCGGGAGACCCAGTACTTC. This translates into CASSIQQGLFRETQYF.